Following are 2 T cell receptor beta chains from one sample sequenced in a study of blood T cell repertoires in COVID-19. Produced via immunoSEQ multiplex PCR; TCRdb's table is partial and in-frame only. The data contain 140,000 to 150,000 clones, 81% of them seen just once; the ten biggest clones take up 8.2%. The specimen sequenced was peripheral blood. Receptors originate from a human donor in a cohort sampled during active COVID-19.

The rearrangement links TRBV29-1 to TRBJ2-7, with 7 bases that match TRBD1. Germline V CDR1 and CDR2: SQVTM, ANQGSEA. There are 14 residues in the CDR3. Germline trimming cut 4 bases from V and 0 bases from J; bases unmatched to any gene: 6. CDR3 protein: CSVVGRGLSYEQYF. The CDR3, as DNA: TGCAGCGTTGTGGGTAGGGGGCTCTCCTACGAGCAGTACTTC.

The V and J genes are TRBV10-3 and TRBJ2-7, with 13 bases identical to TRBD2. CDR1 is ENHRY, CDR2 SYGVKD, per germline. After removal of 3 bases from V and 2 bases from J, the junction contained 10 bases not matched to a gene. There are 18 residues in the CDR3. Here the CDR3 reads CAISDLGLAGVKPYEQYF. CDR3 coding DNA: TGTGCCATCAGTGACCTTGGACTAGCGGGAGTTAAGCCCTACGAGCAGTACTTC.